These 17 T cell receptor beta chains share one sample of origin, sequenced in a study of T-cell memory formation after mild COVID-19. TCRdb used MiXCR to reprocess the 5' RACE reads, holding one entry per CDR3 protein. The sample consists of about 340,000 distinct CDR3 sequences, roughly 21% of them appearing once. The sample was PBMCs or a T cell subset sorted from them (not recorded which). Every receptor here comes from an adult woman who had mild COVID-19 (a few samples of this study predate the infection). Cell type and time point are not known.

The chain combines TRBV6-2 or TRBV6-3 with TRBJ2-3, with 8 bases aligning to TRBD1. V lost 2 bases, J lost 3 bases, and 7 bases stayed unmatched. This CDR3 spans 16 amino acids. CDR1 is MNHEY and CDR2 is SVGEGT in the germline V gene. CDR3: CASSYAGGGLTDTQYF. In nucleotides, the CDR3 is TGTGCCAGCAGTTACGCAGGGGGCGGGTTGACAGATACGCAGTATTTT.

This clonotype was seen a handful of times. V and J are TRBV7-9 and TRBJ2-2; 10 bases are a match to TRBD2. Germline loops: CDR1 SEHNR, CDR2 FQNEAQ (reference sequence). The CDR3 covers 18 residues. The V and J ends lost 5 bases and 0 bases, in that order; junction bases with no gene match: 9. The CDR3: CASSRSSGGLANTGELFF. In DNA form, the CDR3 reads TGTGCCAGCAGCAGATCTAGCGGGGGCCTCGCGAACACCGGGGAGCTGTTTTTT.

The gene calls are TRBV5-1 and TRBJ1-4; TRBD1 matches at 8 bases. The length of the CDR3 is 17 residues. Per germline, CDR1 SGHRS and CDR2 YFSETQ. V shed 4 bases and J 7 bases; nucleotides not matched to a gene: 15. CDR3 sequence reads: CASSLRGPGTGPEKLFF. CDR3 bases: TGCGCCAGCAGCCTCCGGGGTCCGGGGACAGGCCCTGAAAAACTGTTTTTT.

The V and J genes are TRBV5-1 and TRBJ1-3; weak D call: TRBD1 (5 bases). V lost 0 bases to trimming and J lost 4 bases, with 11 bases between them. Germline CDR1 reads SGHRS; CDR2 reads YFSETQ. The CDR3 loop spans 15 amino acids. The CDR3 bases are TGCGCCAGCAGCTTGGGCCAACGGACAGGAAACACCATATATTTT. Encoded protein: CASSLGQRTGNTIYF.

V is TRBV5-1 and J is TRBJ2-5; 12 nucleotides line up with TRBD2. The germline V gene encodes CDR1 SGHRS and CDR2 YFSETQ. This CDR3 spans 15 amino acids. V gave up 1 base and J gave up 5 bases; unmatched junction bases: 3. For the CDR3, the DNA is TGCGCCAGCAGCTTGACTAGCGGGGGGTTGGAGACCCAGTACTTC. It translates to CASSLTSGGLETQYF.

This clonotype was seen only a few times. The chain carries TRBV6-5 and TRBJ2-3, with D maybe TRBD2 (7 bases). CDR3 size: 14 residues. Germline values: CDR1 MNHEY, CDR2 SVGAGI. Trimming left V 6 bases short and J 2 bases short, with 12 bases between. The DNA for the CDR3 is TGTGCCAGCAGGGGAGGGGGAAACACAGATACGCAGTATTTT. It translates to CASRGGGNTDTQYF.

The chain carries TRBV11-2 and TRBJ2-7, with unresolved D. V lost 7 bases and J 0 bases, leaving 16 bases between the germline ends. Germline lookup yields CDR1 SGHAT and CDR2 FQNNGV. The CDR3 is 15 residues long. The CDR3 loop is CASTYTLGSSYEQYF. The DNA for the CDR3 is TGTGCCAGCACCTACACCCTAGGCTCCTCCTACGAGCAGTACTTC.

The J gene is TRBJ1-2, the V gene TRBV12-3 or TRBV12-4; D is possibly TRBD1 (5 bases). The CDR3 runs 13 residues. V lost 7 bases to trimming and J lost 4 bases, with 13 bases between them. DNA of the CDR3: TGTGCCAGCACCAATCTCGGGGGCTATGGCTACACCTTC. Protein sequence: CASTNLGGYGYTF.

V gene TRBV5-1 combines with J gene TRBJ2-2; no definite D call. CDR3 length equals 15 residues. Germline values: CDR1 SGHRS, CDR2 YFSETQ. V was shortened by 0 bases and J by 1 base, with 7 bases between the two germline ends. CDR3 sequence reads: CASSLEVGNTGELFF. The CDR3 region has the DNA TGCGCCAGCAGCTTGGAAGTAGGGAACACCGGGGAGCTGTTTTTT.

The chain uses TRBV11-2 and TRBJ1-3; unclear D gene. Deletions cut 6 bases from V and 0 bases from J, with 12 bases between. The V gene's germline CDR1 is SGHAT and CDR2 FQNNGV. This CDR3 comprises 15 residues. The CDR3 loop reads CASSYSGFSGNTIYF. The CDR3 region has the DNA TGTGCCAGCAGTTATAGTGGATTCTCTGGAAACACCATATATTTT. The whole variable domain, filled in from reference TRBV11-2 and TRBJ1-3, reads EAGVAQSPRYKIIEKRQSVAFWCNPISGHATLYWYQQILGQGPKLLIQFQNNGVVDDSQLPKDRFSAERLKGVDSTLKIQPAKLEDSAVYLCASSYSGFSGNTIYFGEGSWLTVV.

V usage is TRBV7-2 and J usage is TRBJ2-1; no reliable D call. Germline values: CDR1 SGHTA, CDR2 FQGNSA. CDR3 length equals 14 residues. The germline V and J ends were trimmed by 3 bases and 6 bases, with 12 bases remaining between them. The CDR3 region is CASSFGRNGNEQFF. The CDR3 DNA is TGTGCCAGCAGCTTCGGCCGCAACGGCAATGAGCAGTTCTTC.

This clonotype was counted at least ten times. This chain links TRBV19 with TRBJ1-1; the D is unclear. V gave up 9 bases and J gave up 4 bases, with 18 bases separating them. The CDR3 has 14 amino acids. Germline assignment: CDR1 LNHDA and CDR2 SQIVND (reference sequence). In nucleotides, the CDR3 is TGTGCCAGCAGCCAAATGGCTGGCGGCACTGAAGCTTTCTTT. As protein: CASSQMAGGTEAFF.

This clonotype came up once. V is TRBV7-2 and J is TRBJ1-3, with 7 positions matching TRBD1. Germline trimming cut 1 base from V and 3 bases from J; bases unmatched to any gene: 12. CDR3 length equals 18 residues. CDR1 SGHTA and CDR2 FQGNSA come from the germline V gene. The CDR3 is CASSLVGPRQGIGNTIYF. The CDR3 DNA sequence: TGTGCCAGCAGCTTAGTGGGGCCCAGACAGGGAATTGGAAACACCATATATTTT.

This clonotype was detected only a few times. The chain couples TRBV20-1 to TRBJ2-7; TRBD2 agrees at 11 bases. From germline, CDR1 is DFQATT and CDR2 SNEGSKA (reference sequence). This CDR3 region has 14 residues. The junction had 7 bases not matched to a gene; V was cut back by 6 bases and J by 3 bases. The CDR3, as DNA: TGCAGTGCCGGTACTAGCGGGGGATTCTACGAGCAGTACTTC. Amino acid sequence: CSAGTSGGFYEQYF.

A few counts support this clonotype. The V call is TRBV29-1, the J call TRBJ1-1; 7 positions match TRBD1. CDR1 and CDR2 from the germline V gene are SQVTM and ANQGSEA. The CDR3 sequence is 12 residues long. V was clipped by 3 bases and J by 3 bases; unmatched bases: 1. The CDR3 region has the DNA TGCAGCGTTGACAGGGGGGACACTGAAGCTTTCTTT. Translated: CSVDRGDTEAFF.

DNA of the CDR3: TGTGCCAGCAGACCAGTCAGCTCCTACGAGCAGTACTTC. It codes for CASRPVSSYEQYF. This chain connects TRBV12-3 or TRBV12-4 to TRBJ2-7; D is uncertain. The CDR3 has 13 amino acids. The germline V and J ends were trimmed by 6 bases and 0 bases, with 9 bases remaining between them.

The CDR3 DNA follows: TGTGCCAGCAGCCGCCGGCGAGGGGGGGGCCGGGGAGATACGCAGTATTTT. It specifies CASSRRRGGGRGDTQYF. V and J are TRBV7-2 and TRBJ2-3; TRBD2 is a possible D gene (7 bases). Trimming took 5 bases from V and 5 from J, leaving 23 bases between them. Germline CDR1 and CDR2: SGHTA and FQGNSA. This CDR3 region has 17 residues.